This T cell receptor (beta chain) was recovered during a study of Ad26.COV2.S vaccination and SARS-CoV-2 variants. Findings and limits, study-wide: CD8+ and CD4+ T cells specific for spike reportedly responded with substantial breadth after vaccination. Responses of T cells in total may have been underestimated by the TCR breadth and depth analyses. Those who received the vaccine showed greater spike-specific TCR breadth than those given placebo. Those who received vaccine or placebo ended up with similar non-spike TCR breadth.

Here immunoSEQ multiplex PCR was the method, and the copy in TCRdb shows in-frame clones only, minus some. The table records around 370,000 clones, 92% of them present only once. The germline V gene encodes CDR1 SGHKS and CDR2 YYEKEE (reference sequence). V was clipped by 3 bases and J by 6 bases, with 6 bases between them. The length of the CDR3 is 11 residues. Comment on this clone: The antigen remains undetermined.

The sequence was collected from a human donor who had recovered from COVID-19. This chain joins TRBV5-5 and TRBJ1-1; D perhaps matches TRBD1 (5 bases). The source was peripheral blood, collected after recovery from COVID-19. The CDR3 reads CASSWGAEAFF. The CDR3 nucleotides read TGTGCCAGCAGCTGGGGGGCTGAAGCTTTCTTT.